These 5 T cell receptor beta chains share one sample of origin, sequenced in a study of blood T cell repertoires in COVID-19. Here immunoSEQ multiplex PCR was the method, and the copy in TCRdb shows in-frame clones only, minus some. This table holds under 95,000 clones, around three quarters found once. The source material was peripheral blood. These TCRs come from a man aged 50 or older with active or convalescent COVID-19.

J is TRBJ1-1 and V is TRBV3-1 (or the pseudogene TRBV3-2); D possibly corresponds to TRBD1 (6 bases). The V gene's germline CDR1 is LGHDT and CDR2 YNNKEL (reference sequence). V lost 2 bases and J 5 bases, leaving 6 bases between the germline ends. This CDR3 is built from 12 residues. The CDR3 reads CASSQQGTEAFF. The CDR3 DNA follows: TGTGCCAGCAGCCAACAGGGGACTGAAGCTTTCTTT.

The chain is built from TRBV27 and TRBJ1-2; the match to TRBD1 covers 7 bases. The germline gives CDR1 MNHEY, CDR2 SMNVEV (reference sequence). This CDR3 spans 13 amino acids. The V gene end was trimmed by 7 bases and the J gene end by 4 bases; junction bases not matched to a gene: 6. The CDR3 DNA reads TGTGCCAGCAAGCGGACAGGAATCTATGGCTACACCTTC. Residues: CASKRTGIYGYTF.

This rearrangement joins TRBV5-4 to TRBJ1-2; no clear D. Germline CDR1 reads SGHNT; CDR2 reads YYREEE (reference sequence). Trimming pared 4 bases from V and 4 bases from J, leaving 8 bases between. The length of the CDR3 is 12 residues. The CDR3 nucleotides are TGTGCCAGCAGCCCAAACGGCTATGGCTACACCTTC. Translated, it gives CASSPNGYGYTF.

The gene calls are TRBV19 and TRBJ2-5; 8 bases are shared with TRBD1. Losses at the gene ends were 4 bases for V and 5 bases for J; bases not matched to a gene: 6. The CDR3 contains 14 residues. From germline, CDR1 is LNHDA and CDR2 SQIVND (reference sequence). Written as DNA, the CDR3 is TGTGCCAGTAGTAACCGACAGGGGAGGGAGACCCAGTACTTC. Protein product: CASSNRQGRETQYF.

The chain recombines TRBV7-2 with TRBJ1-3; 7 nucleotides agree with TRBD1. V gave up 4 bases and J gave up 6 bases; unmatched junction bases: 6. CDR3 length: 14 amino acids. Germline CDR1 is SGHTA and CDR2 is FQGNSA. The CDR3 loop reads CASSSPGQSNTIYF. The CDR3 nucleotides are TGTGCCAGCAGCTCCCCGGGACAGTCAAACACCATATATTTT.